This T cell receptor beta chain was documented in a study of T cell responses to AZD1222 COVID-19 vaccine. Timing groups of about 4 and about 12 weeks for second doses were pooled. Study-level findings and limits: Only after the peak T cell response were repertoires sampled.

Assay: immunoSEQ multiplex PCR; the TCRdb copy retains only in-frame clones and omits some. The top ten hold about 3.8% of the sample, which has about 150,000 clones, roughly nine tenths seen once. About this clone: Antigen unknown.

The CDR3 is 12 amino acids. Germline V gene lookup returns CDR1 MNHEY and CDR2 SVGAGI. V gave up 7 bases and J gave up 5 bases; unmatched junction bases: 4. The sequence was collected from an adult who received the AZD1222 COVID-19 vaccine. The chain uses TRBV6-5 and TRBJ2-7; TRBD1 aligns across 8 bases. The material was peripheral blood, obtained 28 days after the second AZD1222 dose. CDR3 amino acids: CASTPGGDEQYF. The DNA for the CDR3 is TGTGCCAGCACCCCAGGGGGCGACGAGCAGTACTTC.